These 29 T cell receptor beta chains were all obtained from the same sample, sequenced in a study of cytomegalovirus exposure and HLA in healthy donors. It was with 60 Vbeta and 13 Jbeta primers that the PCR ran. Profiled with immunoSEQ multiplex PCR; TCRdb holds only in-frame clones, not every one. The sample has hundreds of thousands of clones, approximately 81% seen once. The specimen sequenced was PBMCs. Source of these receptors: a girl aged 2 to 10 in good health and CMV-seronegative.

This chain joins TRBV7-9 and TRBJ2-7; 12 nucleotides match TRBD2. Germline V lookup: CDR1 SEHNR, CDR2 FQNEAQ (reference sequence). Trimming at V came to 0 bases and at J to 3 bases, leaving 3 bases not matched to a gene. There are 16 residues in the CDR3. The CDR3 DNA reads TGTGCCAGCAGCTTAGCGACTAGCGGGAGCTACTACGAGCAGTACTTC. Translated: CASSLATSGSYYEQYF.

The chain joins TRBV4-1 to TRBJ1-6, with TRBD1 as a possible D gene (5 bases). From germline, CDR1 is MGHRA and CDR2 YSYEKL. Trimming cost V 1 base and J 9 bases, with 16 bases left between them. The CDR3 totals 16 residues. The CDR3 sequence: CASSQVWGDFGSPLHF. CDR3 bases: TGCGCCAGCAGCCAAGTGTGGGGGGATTTCGGTTCACCCCTCCACTTT.

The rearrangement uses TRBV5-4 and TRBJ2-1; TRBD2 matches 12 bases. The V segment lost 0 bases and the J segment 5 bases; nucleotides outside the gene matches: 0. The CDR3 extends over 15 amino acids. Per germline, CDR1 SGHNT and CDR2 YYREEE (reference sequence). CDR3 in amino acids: CASSLGLAGDNEQFF. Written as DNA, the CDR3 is TGTGCCAGCAGCTTGGGACTAGCGGGAGACAATGAGCAGTTCTTC.

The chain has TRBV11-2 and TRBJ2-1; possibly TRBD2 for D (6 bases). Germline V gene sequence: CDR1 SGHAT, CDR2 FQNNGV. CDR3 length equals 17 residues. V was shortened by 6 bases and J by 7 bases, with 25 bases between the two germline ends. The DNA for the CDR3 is TGTGCCAGCAGTAGCCCCTTCGGGACCTCTAGCGTGAATGAGCAGTTCTTC. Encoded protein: CASSSPFGTSSVNEQFF.

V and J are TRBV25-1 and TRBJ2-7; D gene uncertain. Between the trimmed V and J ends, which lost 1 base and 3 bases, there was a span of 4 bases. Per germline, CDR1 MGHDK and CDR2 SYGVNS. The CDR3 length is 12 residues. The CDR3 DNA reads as TGTGCCAGCAGTGAATCGGTCTACGAGCAGTACTTC. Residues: CASSESVYEQYF.

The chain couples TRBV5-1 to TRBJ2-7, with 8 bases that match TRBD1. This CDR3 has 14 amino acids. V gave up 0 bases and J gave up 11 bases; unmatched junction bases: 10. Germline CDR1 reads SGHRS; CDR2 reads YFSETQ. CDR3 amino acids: CASSLVAPTGEKYF. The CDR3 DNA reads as TGCGCCAGCAGCTTGGTAGCCCCGACAGGGGAGAAGTACTTC.

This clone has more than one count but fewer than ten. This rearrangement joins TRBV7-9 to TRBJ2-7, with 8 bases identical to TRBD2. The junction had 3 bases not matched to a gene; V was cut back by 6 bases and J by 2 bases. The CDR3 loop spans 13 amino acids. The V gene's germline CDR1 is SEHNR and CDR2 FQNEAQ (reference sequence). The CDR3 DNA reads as TGTGCCAGCAGATCGGGGGGGGCCTACGAGCAGTACTTC. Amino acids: CASRSGGAYEQYF.

This CDR3 is CASSFLSAYEQYF. Here the CDR3 DNA reads TGTGCCAGCAGCTTTCTATCCGCCTACGAGCAGTACTTC. The chain combines TRBV5-5 with TRBJ2-7; D unclear. Germline-derived CDR1 and CDR2 are SGHKS and YYEKEE (reference sequence). There are 13 residues in the CDR3. V lost 2 bases and J 2 bases, leaving 8 bases between the germline ends.

CDR3 amino acids: CAWSLPGWRGYTF. The CDR3 DNA reads as TGTGCCTGGAGTCTACCCGGTTGGCGGGGCTACACCTTC. The chain uses TRBV30 and TRBJ1-2; no clear D gene. The germline V and J ends were trimmed by 2 bases and 8 bases, with 15 bases remaining between them. CDR3 length equals 13 residues. CDR1 is GTSNPN and CDR2 is SVGIG in the germline V gene (reference sequence).

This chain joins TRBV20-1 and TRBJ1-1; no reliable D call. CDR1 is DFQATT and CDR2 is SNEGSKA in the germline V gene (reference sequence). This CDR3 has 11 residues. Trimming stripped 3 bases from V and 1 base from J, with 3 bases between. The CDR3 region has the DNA TGCAGTGCTAGTCGGAACACTGAAGCTTTCTTT. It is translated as CSASRNTEAFF.

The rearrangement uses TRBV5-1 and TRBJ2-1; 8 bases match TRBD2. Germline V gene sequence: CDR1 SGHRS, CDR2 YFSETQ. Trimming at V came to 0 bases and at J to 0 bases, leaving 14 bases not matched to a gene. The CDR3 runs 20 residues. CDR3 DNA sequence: TGCGCCAGCAGCTTGGCCAGGGCGGGGGGCCTTCTAAGCTCCTACAATGAGCAGTTCTTC. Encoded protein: CASSLARAGGLLSSYNEQFF.

The CDR3 DNA reads TGTGCAAGTCGCTTAGCGCCCAAGGGGGCCGGGAACACTGAAGCTTTCTTT. Its translation: CASRLAPKGAGNTEAFF. V gene TRBV12-2 combines with J gene TRBJ1-1; TRBD1 is the table's D call and was not checked against the DNA. TRBV12-2 is marked as a pseudogene. This CDR3 has 17 amino acids.

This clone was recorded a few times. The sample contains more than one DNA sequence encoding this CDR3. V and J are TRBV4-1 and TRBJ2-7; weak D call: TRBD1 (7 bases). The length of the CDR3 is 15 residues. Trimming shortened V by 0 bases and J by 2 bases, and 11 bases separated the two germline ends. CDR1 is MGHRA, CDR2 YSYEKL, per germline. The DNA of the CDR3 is TGCGCCAGCAGCCAAGATCCAGGGGGGACCTACGAGCAGTACTTC. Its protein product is CASSQDPGGTYEQYF.

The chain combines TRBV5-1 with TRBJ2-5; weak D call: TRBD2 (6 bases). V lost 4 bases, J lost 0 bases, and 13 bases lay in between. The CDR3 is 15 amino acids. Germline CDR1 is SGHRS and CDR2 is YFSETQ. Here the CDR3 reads CASSGTTRYQETQYF. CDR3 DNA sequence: TGCGCCAGCAGCGGAACGACTAGGTACCAAGAGACCCAGTACTTC.

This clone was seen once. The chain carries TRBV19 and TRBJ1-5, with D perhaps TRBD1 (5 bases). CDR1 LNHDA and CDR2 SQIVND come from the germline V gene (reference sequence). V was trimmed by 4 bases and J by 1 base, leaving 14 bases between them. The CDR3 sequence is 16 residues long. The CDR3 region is CASSTPGGTSNQPQHF. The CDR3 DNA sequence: TGTGCCAGTAGTACCCCGGGGGGAACAAGCAATCAGCCCCAGCATTTT.

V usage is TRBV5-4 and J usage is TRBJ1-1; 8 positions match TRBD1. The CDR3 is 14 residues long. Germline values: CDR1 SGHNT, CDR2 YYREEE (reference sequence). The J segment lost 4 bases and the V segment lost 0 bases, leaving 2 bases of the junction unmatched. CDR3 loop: CASSLAQGATEAFF. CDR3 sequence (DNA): TGTGCCAGCAGCTTGGCCCAGGGGGCCACTGAAGCTTTCTTT.

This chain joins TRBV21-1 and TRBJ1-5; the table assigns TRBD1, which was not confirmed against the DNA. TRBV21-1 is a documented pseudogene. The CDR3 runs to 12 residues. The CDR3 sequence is CASSKVQGQQHF. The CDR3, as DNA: TGTGCCAGCAGCAAAGTCCAGGGCCAGCAGCATTTT.

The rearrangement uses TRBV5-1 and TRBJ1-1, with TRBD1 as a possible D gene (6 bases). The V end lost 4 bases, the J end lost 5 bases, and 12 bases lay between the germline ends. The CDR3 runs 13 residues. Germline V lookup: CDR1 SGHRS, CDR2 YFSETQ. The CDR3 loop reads CASSDTGRTEAFF. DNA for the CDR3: TGCGCCAGCAGCGATACAGGGAGAACTGAAGCTTTCTTT.

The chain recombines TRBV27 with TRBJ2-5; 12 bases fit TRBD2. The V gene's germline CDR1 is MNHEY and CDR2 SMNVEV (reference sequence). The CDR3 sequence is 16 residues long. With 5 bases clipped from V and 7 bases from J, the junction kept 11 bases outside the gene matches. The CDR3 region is CASSLAGGRTRATQYF. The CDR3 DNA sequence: TGTGCCAGCAGTCTAGCGGGAGGGAGGACGCGGGCGACCCAGTACTTC.

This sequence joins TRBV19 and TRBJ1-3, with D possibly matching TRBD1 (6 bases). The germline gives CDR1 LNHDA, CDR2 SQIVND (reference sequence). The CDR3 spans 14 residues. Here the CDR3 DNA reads TGTGTCTCCGTCGACAGGAGCTCTGGAAACACCATATATTTT. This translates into CVSVDRSSGNTIYF. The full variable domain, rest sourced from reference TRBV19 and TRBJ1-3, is DGGITQSPKYLFRKEGQNVTLSCEQNLNHDAMYWYRQDPGQGLRLIYYSQIVNDFQKGDIAEGYSVSREKKESFPLTVTSAQKNPTAFYLCVSVDRSSGNTIYFGEGSWLTVV.

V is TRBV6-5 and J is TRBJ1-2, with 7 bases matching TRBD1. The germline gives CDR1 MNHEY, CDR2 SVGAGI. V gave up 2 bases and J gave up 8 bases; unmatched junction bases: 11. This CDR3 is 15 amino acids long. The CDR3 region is CASSYVTGDHSGYTF. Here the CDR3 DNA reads TGTGCCAGCAGTTACGTAACAGGGGATCATAGCGGCTACACCTTC.

CDR3 sequence: CASSKQLTDTQYF. DNA for the CDR3: TGTGCCAGCAGTAAACAGCTCACAGATACGCAGTATTTT. V is TRBV6-1 and J is TRBJ2-3; D is unclear. Trimming removed 5 bases from V and 2 bases from J, with 8 bases in between. The CDR3 consists of 13 residues. Germline CDR1 reads MNHNS; CDR2 reads SASEGT.

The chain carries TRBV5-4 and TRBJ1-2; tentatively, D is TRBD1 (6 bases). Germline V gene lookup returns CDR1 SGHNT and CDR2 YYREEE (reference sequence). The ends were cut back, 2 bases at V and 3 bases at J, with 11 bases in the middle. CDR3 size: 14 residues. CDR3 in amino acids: CASSLQGEDYGYTF. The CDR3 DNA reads TGTGCCAGCAGCTTACAGGGAGAGGACTATGGCTACACCTTC.

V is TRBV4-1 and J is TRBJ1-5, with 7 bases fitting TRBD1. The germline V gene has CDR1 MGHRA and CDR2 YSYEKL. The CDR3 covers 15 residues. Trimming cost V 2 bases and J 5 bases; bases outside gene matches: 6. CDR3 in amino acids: CASSQFDREDQPQHF. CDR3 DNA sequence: TGCGCCAGCAGCCAATTTGACAGGGAGGATCAGCCCCAGCATTTT.

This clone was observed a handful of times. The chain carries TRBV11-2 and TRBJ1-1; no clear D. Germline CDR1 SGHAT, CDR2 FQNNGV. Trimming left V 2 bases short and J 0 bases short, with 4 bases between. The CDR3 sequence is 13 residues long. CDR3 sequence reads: CASSLKLNTEAFF. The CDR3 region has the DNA TGTGCCAGCAGCTTAAAGCTGAACACTGAAGCTTTCTTT.

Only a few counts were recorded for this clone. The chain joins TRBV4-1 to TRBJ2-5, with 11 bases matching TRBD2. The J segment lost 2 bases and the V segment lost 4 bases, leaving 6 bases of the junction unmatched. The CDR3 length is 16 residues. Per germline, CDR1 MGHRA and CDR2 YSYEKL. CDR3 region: CASSLLGLAVQETQYF. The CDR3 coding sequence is TGCGCCAGCAGCCTCCTGGGACTAGCGGTACAAGAGACCCAGTACTTC.

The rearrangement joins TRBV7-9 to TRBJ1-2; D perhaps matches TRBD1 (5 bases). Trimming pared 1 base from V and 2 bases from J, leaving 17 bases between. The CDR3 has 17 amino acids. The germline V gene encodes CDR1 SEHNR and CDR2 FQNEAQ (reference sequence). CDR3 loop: CASSLVRTGLTNYGYTF. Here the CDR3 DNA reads TGTGCCAGCAGCTTAGTTAGGACGGGACTAACGAACTATGGCTACACCTTC.

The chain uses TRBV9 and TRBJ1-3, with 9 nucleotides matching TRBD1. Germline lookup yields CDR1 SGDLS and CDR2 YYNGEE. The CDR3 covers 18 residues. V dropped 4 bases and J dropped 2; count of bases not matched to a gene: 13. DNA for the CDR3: TGTGCCAGCAGCCAAAACAGGGGGCTTGGCTTGACTGGAAACACCATATATTTT. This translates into CASSQNRGLGLTGNTIYF.

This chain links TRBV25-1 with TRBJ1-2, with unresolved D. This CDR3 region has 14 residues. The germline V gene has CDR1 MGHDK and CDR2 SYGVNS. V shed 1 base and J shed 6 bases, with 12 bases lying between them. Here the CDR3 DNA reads TGTGCCAGCAGTGAATCGGGGTATGAAAATGGCTACACCTTC. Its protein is CASSESGYENGYTF.